The clone carrying this TCR beta chain was recorded at least ten times. What it recognizes is unknown. This sample is part of a study of identical twins. CDR3 length: 13 amino acids. Unmatched junction bases numbered 7, after V lost 4 bases and J lost 6 bases. CDR1 is SQVTM and CDR2 is ANQGSEA in the germline V gene. Study-wide results and caveats: Within cord blood, abundant beta clonotypes carried fewer insertions, but memory repertoires showed no such trend.

TCRdb reprocessed the 5' RACE reads with MiXCR, giving one entry per CDR3 protein. The sample records about 690,000 distinct CDR3 sequences, less than 7% being singletons. The chain joins TRBV29-1 to TRBJ2-7; 9 nucleotides agree with TRBD2. The origin of this receptor is a man aged 18-30 years in good health. The sample comprised naive T cells sorted from blood. The CDR3 sequence: CSVAGSGRSEQYF. CDR3 nucleotide sequence: TGCAGCGTTGCGGGTAGCGGGAGAAGCGAGCAGTACTTC.